This TCR beta chain came from a study of Ad26.COV2.S vaccination and SARS-CoV-2 variants. Study details: Intramuscular Ad26.COV2.S at 5x10^10 or 1x10^11 viral particles. Study findings and constraints: The analyses of TCR breadth and depth may have understated the size of total T cell responses.

This CDR3 is built from 13 residues. The germline CDR1 and CDR2 sequences are SGHDT and YYEEEE. The V end was cut by 0 bases, the J end by 4 bases, with 7 bases between. The treatment denotes: some 20 received Ad26.COV2.S at low or high dose, single or two shots; about 5 received placebo; per-sample allocation not given. Material that was analyzed had been drawn on day 63 after the first vaccine or placebo injection. The protocol was immunoSEQ multiplex PCR, while the TCRdb copy is restricted to in-frame clones and leaves out a portion. The table has 320,000 or so clones, approximately 87% seen once. On this clone itself: What it binds is unknown.

The source was peripheral blood, collected in a trial of Ad26.COV2.S vaccine versus placebo. This chain links TRBV5-6 with TRBJ1-2; D is undetermined. This clonotype originated in a person between 18 and 60 years old who received the Ad26.COV2.S COVID-19 vaccine or a placebo. This CDR3 is CASSLGGSYGYTF. DNA for the CDR3: TGTGCCAGCAGCTTGGGTGGCTCCTATGGCTACACCTTC.